Listed here is a single T cell receptor beta chain. Its antigen is currently unknown. PCR was performed using 60 Vbeta and 13 Jbeta primers. TCRdb keeps only in-frame clones here, not all; method: immunoSEQ multiplex PCR. Found here are around 190,000 clones, more than 75% of them singletons; the top ten hold about 1.4%. This entry comes from a study of cytomegalovirus exposure and HLA in healthy donors. Overall study results and limits: It was about 150 TCR beta chains that were listed as cytomegalovirus-associated. Another analysis was done later, and it associated fewer than 20,000 TCR beta sequences with HLA alleles at 0.05 false discovery rate. It has been reported that TCR beta sequences accurately predicted the HLA-A and HLA-B alleles of most subjects. Later analysis identified several of the most significant clusters that appeared linked to common viral pathogens.

The CDR3 spans 14 residues. Germline V CDR1 and CDR2: LNHDA, SQIVND (reference sequence). Trimming took off 7 bases at V and 3 bases at J, with 15 bases between the two ends. The clonotype was recovered from a woman aged 50 to 60 in good health and CMV-seronegative. The chain is built from TRBV19 and TRBJ1-2, with D unclear. The sample was PBMCs. This chain's CDR3 is CASTYRPEYYGYTF. The CDR3 DNA follows: TGTGCCAGTACCTATAGGCCGGAGTACTATGGCTACACCTTC. Full variable domain (missing parts from reference TRBV19 and TRBJ1-2): DGGITQSPKYLFRKEGQNVTLSCEQNLNHDAMYWYRQDPGQGLRLIYYSQIVNDFQKGDIAEGYSVSREKKESFPLTVTSAQKNPTAFYLCASTYRPEYYGYTFGSGTRLTVV.